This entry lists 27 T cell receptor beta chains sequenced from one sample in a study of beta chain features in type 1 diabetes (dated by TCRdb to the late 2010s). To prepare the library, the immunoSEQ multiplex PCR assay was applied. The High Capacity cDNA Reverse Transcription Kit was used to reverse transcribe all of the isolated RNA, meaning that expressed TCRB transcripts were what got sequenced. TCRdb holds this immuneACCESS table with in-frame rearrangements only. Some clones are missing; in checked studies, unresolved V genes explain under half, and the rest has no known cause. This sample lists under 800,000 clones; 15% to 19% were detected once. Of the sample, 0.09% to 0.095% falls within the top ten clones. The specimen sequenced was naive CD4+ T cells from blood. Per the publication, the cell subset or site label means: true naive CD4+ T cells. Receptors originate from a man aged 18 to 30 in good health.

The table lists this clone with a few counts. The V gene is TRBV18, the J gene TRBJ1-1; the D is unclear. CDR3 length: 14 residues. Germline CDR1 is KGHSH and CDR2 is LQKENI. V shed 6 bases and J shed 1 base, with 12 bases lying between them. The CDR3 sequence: CASSLNRGNTEAFF. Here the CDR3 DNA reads TGTGCCAGCTCCCTCAACCGGGGGAACACTGAAGCTTTCTTT.

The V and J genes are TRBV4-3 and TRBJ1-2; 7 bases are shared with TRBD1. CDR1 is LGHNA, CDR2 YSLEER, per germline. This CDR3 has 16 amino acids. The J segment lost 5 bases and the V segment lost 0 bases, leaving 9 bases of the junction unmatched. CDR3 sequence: CASSQDNDRVLYGYTF. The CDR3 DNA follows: TGCGCCAGCAGCCAAGATAACGACAGGGTCCTATATGGCTACACCTTC.

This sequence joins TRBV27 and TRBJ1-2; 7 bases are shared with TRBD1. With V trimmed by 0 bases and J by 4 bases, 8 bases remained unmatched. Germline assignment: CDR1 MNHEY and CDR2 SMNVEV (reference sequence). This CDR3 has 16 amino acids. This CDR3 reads CASSLSPGTAIYGYTF. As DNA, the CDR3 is TGTGCCAGCAGTTTATCACCGGGGACAGCCATCTATGGCTACACCTTC.

This CDR3 reads CSADRGRNEQFF. The CDR3 DNA reads TGCAGCGCGGACAGGGGGCGAAATGAGCAGTTCTTC. This chain links TRBV29-1 with TRBJ2-1; TRBD1 agrees at 11 bases. The CDR3 runs 12 residues. With V trimmed by 7 bases and J by 7 bases, 3 bases remained unmatched. Germline-derived CDR1 and CDR2 are SQVTM and ANQGSEA.

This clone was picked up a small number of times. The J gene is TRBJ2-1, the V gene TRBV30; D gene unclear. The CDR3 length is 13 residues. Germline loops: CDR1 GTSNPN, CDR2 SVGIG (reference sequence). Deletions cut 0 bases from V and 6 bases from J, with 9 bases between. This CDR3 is CAWSVLSPNEQFF. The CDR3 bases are TGTGCCTGGAGTGTACTTTCCCCCAATGAGCAGTTCTTC.

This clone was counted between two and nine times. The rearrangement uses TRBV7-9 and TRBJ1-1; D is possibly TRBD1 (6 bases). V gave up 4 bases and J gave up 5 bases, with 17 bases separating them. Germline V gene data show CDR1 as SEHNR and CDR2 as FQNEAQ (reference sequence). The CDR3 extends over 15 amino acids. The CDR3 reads CASSSPDSKFTEAFF. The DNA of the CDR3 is TGTGCCAGCAGCTCGCCGGACAGCAAATTTACTGAAGCTTTCTTT.

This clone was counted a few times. CDR3 loop: CSVGGKSGAGTEQYF. CDR3 coding DNA: TGCAGCGTTGGAGGCAAGTCAGGGGCAGGGACCGAGCAGTACTTC. This sequence joins TRBV29-1 and TRBJ2-7, with TRBD1 as a possible D gene (6 bases). CDR3 size: 15 residues. Germline CDR1 is SQVTM and CDR2 is ANQGSEA. Trimming took 4 bases from V and 6 from J, leaving 22 bases between them.

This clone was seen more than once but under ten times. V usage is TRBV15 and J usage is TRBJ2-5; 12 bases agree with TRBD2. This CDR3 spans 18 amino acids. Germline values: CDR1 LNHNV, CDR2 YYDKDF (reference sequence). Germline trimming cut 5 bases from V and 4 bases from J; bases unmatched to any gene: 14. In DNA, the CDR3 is TGTGCCACCAGCGCAGGGGGGCTAGCGGGAGGGAGGGGAGAGACCCAGTACTTC. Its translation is CATSAGGLAGGRGETQYF.

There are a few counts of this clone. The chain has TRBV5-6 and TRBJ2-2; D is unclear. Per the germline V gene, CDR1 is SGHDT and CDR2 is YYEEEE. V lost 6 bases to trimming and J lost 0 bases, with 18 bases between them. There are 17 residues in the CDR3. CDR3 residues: CASTPAVRSANTGELFF. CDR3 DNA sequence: TGTGCCAGCACCCCGGCCGTAAGGAGTGCGAACACCGGGGAGCTGTTTTTT. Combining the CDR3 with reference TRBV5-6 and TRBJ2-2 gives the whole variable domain DAGVTQSPTHLIKTRGQQVTLRCSPKSGHDTVSWYQQALGQGPQFIFQYYEEEERQRGNFPDRFSGHQFPNYSSELNVNALLLGDSALYLCASTPAVRSANTGELFFGEGSRLTVL.

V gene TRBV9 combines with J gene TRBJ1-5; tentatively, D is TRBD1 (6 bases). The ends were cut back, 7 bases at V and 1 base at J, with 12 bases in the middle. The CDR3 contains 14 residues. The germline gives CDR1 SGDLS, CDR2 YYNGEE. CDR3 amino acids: CASGGGTSNQPQHF. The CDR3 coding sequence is TGTGCCAGCGGTGGTGGGACAAGCAATCAGCCCCAGCATTTT.

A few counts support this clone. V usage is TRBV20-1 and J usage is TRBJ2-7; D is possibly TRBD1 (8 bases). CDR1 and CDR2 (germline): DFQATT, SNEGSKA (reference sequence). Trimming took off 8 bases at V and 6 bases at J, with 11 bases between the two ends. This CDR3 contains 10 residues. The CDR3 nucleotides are TGCAGTCACAGGGGGGGCGAGCAGTACTTC. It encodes CSHRGGEQYF.

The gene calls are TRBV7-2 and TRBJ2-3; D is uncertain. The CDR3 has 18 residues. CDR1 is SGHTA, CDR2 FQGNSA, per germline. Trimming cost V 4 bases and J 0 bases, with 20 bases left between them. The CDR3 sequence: CASSSNPLRGASTDTQYF. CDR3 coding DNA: TGTGCCAGCAGCTCTAACCCCTTGCGCGGTGCTAGCACAGATACGCAGTATTTT.

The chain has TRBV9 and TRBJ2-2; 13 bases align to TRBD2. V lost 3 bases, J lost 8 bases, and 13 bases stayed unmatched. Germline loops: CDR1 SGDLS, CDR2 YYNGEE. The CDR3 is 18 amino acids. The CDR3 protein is CASSAAPGTSGVAGELFF. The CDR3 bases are TGTGCCAGCAGCGCCGCTCCCGGGACTAGCGGGGTGGCAGGGGAGCTGTTTTTT.

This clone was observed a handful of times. This CDR3 reads CASRPAGANEQFF. CDR3 coding DNA: TGTGCCAGCCGCCCCGCCGGGGCTAATGAGCAGTTCTTC. This chain joins TRBV7-9 and TRBJ2-1; D may be TRBD1 or TRBD2 (5 bases each). Per germline, CDR1 SEHNR and CDR2 FQNEAQ (reference sequence). V lost 8 bases and J lost 7, with 15 bases in between. The CDR3 is 13 residues long.

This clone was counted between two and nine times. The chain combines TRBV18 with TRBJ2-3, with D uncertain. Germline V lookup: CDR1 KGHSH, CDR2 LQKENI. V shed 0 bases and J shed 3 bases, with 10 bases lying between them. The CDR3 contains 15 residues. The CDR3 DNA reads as TGTGCCAGCTCACCACCGGGAAGAGTTACAGATACGCAGTATTTT. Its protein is CASSPPGRVTDTQYF.

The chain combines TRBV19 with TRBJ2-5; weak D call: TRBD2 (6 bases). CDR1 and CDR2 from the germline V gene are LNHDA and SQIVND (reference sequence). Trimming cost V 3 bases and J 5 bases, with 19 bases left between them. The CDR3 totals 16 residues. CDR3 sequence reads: CASSIRPGRGKETQYF. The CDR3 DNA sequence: TGTGCCAGTAGTATCAGGCCGGGACGCGGGAAGGAGACCCAGTACTTC. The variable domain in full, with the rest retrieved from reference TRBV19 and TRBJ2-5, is DGGITQSPKYLFRKEGQNVTLSCEQNLNHDAMYWYRQDPGQGLRLIYYSQIVNDFQKGDIAEGYSVSREKKESFPLTVTSAQKNPTAFYLCASSIRPGRGKETQYFGPGTRLLVL.

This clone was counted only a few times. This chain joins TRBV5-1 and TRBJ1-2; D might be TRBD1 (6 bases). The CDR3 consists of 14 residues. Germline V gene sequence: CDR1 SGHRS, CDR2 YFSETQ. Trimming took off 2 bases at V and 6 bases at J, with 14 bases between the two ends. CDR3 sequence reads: CASSLERQADGYTF. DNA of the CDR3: TGCGCCAGCAGCTTAGAGAGACAGGCCGATGGCTACACCTTC.

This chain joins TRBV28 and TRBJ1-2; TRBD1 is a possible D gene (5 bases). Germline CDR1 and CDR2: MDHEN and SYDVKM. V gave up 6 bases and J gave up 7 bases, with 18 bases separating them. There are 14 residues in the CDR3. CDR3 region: CASSFSRGVSGYTF. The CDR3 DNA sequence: TGTGCCAGCAGCTTCTCCCGGGGCGTGAGTGGCTACACCTTC.

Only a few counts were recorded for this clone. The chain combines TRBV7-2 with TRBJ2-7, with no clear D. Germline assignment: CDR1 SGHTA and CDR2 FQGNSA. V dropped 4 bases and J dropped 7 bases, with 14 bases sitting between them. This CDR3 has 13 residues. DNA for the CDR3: TGTGCCAGCAGCTCTGAAGTTAGCCTTGAGCAGTACTTC. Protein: CASSSEVSLEQYF.

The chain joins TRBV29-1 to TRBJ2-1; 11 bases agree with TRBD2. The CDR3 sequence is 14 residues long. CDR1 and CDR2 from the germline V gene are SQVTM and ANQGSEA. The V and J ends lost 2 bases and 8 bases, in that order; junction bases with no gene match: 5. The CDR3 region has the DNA TGCAGCGTTGAAAATCCTAGCGGGAGGCATGAGCAGTTCTTC. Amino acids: CSVENPSGRHEQFF.

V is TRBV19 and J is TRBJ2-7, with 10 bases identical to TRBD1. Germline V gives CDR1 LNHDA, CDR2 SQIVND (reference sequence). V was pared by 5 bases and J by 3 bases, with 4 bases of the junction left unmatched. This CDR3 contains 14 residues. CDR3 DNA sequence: TGTGCCAGTAGTCCGGACAGGGGGTTCTACGAGCAGTACTTC. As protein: CASSPDRGFYEQYF.

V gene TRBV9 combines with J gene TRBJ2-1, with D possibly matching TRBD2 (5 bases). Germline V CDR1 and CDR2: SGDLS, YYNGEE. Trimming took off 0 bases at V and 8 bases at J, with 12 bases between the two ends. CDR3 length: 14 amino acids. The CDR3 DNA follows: TGTGCCAGCAGCGTAGCTAGCTACTTCCATGAGCAGTTCTTC. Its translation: CASSVASYFHEQFF.

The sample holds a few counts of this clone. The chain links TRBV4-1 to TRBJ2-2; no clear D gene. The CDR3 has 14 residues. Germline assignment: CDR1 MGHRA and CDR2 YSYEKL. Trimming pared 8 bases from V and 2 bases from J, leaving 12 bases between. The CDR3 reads CASRLSPNTGELFF. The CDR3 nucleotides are TGCGCCAGCCGCCTTTCTCCAAACACCGGGGAGCTGTTTTTT.

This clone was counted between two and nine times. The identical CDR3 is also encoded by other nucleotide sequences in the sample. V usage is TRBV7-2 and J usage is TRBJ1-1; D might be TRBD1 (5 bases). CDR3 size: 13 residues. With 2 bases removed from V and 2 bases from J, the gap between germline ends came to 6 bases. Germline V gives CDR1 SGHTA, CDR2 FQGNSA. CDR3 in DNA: TGTGCCAGCAGCTTAAGGGGTAACACTGAAGCTTTCTTT. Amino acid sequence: CASSLRGNTEAFF.

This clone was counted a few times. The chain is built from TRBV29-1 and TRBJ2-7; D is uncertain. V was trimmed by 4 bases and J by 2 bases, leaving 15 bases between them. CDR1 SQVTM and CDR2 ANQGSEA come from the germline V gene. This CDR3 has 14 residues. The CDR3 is CSVVAALPPYEQYF. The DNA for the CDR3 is TGCAGCGTTGTGGCAGCCTTACCCCCCTACGAGCAGTACTTC.

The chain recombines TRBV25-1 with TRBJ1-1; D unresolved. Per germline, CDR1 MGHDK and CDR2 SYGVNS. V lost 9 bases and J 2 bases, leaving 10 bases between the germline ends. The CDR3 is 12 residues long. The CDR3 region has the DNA TGTGCCAGTCGCTATAGCAACACTGAAGCTTTCTTT. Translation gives CASRYSNTEAFF.

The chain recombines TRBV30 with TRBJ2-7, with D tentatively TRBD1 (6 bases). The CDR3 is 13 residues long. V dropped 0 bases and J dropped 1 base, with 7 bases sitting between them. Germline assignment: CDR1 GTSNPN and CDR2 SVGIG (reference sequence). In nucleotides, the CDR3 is TGTGCCTGGAGTGTGAGGGGGTCCTACGAGCAGTACTTC. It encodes CAWSVRGSYEQYF.